This TCR beta chain emerged from a study of T cell changes during pregnancy in multiple sclerosis (dated by TCRdb to 2018 to 2020). The study in broad terms: The study looked at changes in the T cell repertoire across pregnancy in women with multiple sclerosis.

CDR1 and CDR2, looked up from the germline V gene, are SGDLS and YYNGEE. The trim is 2 bases for V and 1 base for J, with a gap of 6 bases between the germline ends. Measured from the cysteine to the phenylalanine, the CDR3 is 13 residues long. Of all the DNA, just the CDR3 is kept, 39 bases in frame from base 1. A note on this clone: It lacks a known antigen. Base qualities are not recorded, but no much larger clone differs from it by a single base.

Library generation was performed with the immunoSEQ multiplex PCR assay. In TCRdb, the immuneACCESS table is reduced to in-frame sequences with V and J assigned. These tables do not hold every clone; where another copy was compared, an unresolved V gene accounts for under half, and the others remain unexplained. This sample is represented by about 49,000 clones; about 90% of them were singletons. The top ten constitute 4.5% to 5.5% of the sample. The specimen comprised peripheral blood, sampled after pregnancy. This sequence was found in a female donor in good health, enrolled as a control in a pregnancy study. The chain was built from TRBV9 and TRBJ1-1; no confident D gene assignment can be made. The CDR3: CASSVAANTEAFF. The nucleotide sequence is given as TGTGCCAGCAGCGTCGCGGCGAACACTGAAGCTTTCTTT.